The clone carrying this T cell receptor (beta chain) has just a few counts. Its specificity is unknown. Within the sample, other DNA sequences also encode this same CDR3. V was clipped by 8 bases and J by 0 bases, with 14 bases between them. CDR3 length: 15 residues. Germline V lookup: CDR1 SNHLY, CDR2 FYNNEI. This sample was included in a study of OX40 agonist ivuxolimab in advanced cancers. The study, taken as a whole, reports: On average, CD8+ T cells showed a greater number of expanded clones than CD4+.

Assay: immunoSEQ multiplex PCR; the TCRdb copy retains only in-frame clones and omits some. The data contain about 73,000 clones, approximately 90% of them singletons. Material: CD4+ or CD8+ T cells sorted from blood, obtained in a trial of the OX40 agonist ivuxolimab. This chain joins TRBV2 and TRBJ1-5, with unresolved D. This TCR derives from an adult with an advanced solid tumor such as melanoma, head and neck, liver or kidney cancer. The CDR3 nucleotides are TGTGCCAGCTCTGAGTTTCTGTATAGCAATCAGCCCCAGCATTTT. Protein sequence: CASSEFLYSNQPQHF.